Included here is one TCR beta chain sequence, with context. These data come from a study of blood T cell repertoires in COVID-19. Produced via immunoSEQ multiplex PCR; TCRdb's table is partial and in-frame only. The sample has about 180,000 clones, roughly 87% seen once; the top ten hold 7%. The CDR3 extends over 17 amino acids. V gave up 5 bases and J gave up 0 bases; unmatched junction bases: 6. Germline lookup yields CDR1 KGHDR and CDR2 SFDVKD. The sample was PBMCs or T cells enriched from blood (not recorded which). The clonotype comes from a woman aged 45 to 65 who had recovered from COVID-19. V is TRBV24-1 and J is TRBJ2-1; TRBD1 aligns across 10 bases. In DNA form, the CDR3 reads TGTGCCACCAGTGGGACAGGGGGTCCTAGCTCCTACAATGAGCAGTTCTTC. It codes for CATSGTGGPSSYNEQFF.